The 12 T cell receptor beta chains in this list originate from one sample, sequenced in a study of blood T cells in healthy people across ages. The second PCR ran about 6 to 12 cycles with a sample-barcoded 5' primer and J-beta primers. TCRdb ran MiXCR on the 5' RACE reads and lists one entry per CDR3 protein. The table shows approximately 850,000 distinct CDR3 sequences, with roughly 64% occurring only once. Sequencing was performed on blood. These receptors originate from a man aged 25 to 40 in good health.

The chain carries TRBV6-6 and TRBJ2-7; D is perhaps TRBD1 (6 bases). The CDR3 covers 17 residues. V was clipped by 0 bases and J by 1 base, with 16 bases between them. CDR1 and CDR2 from the germline V gene are MNHNY and SVGAGI (reference sequence). In nucleotides, the CDR3 is TGTGCCAGCAGTTACTCTCTAGGGGGACAACTATCCTACGAGCAGTACTTC. It translates to CASSYSLGGQLSYEQYF.

The chain is built from TRBV12-3 or TRBV12-4 and TRBJ2-3; no clear D. V gave up 6 bases and J gave up 0 bases, with 10 bases separating them. This CDR3 is built from 14 residues. CDR3 protein: CASREQISTDTQYF. The CDR3 coding sequence is TGTGCCAGCAGGGAACAAATTAGCACAGATACGCAGTATTTT.

This clonotype turned up a few times. J is TRBJ2-5 and V is TRBV7-9; D is possibly TRBD2 (6 bases). CDR1 SEHNR and CDR2 FQNEAQ come from the germline V gene (reference sequence). This CDR3 contains 14 residues. V was pared by 2 bases and J by 2 bases, with 9 bases between. CDR3 in DNA: TGTGCCAGCAGCTTAAATGCGGGGCAAGAGACCCAGTACTTC. It translates to CASSLNAGQETQYF.

The chain is built from TRBV28 and TRBJ2-1; perhaps D is TRBD1 or TRBD2 (5 bases each). Germline assignment: CDR1 MDHEN and CDR2 SYDVKM. This CDR3 comprises 15 residues. Trimming removed 5 bases from V and 3 bases from J, with 14 bases in between. CDR3 residues: CASSPIRDRYNEQFF. The CDR3, as DNA: TGTGCCAGCAGTCCCATTCGGGACCGCTACAATGAGCAGTTCTTC.

This rearrangement joins TRBV7-2 to TRBJ2-7, with D possibly matching TRBD2 (6 bases). Trimming pared 0 bases from V and 6 bases from J, leaving 15 bases between. Germline CDR1 reads SGHTA; CDR2 reads FQGNSA. The CDR3 spans 15 residues. The CDR3 region has the DNA TGTGCCAGCAGCTTAGCGGGGGGTTATCGTCTCGAGCAGTACTTC. Translating it yields CASSLAGGYRLEQYF.

The genes are TRBV5-1 and TRBJ1-2; weak D call: TRBD1 (5 bases). Trimming took off 2 bases at V and 2 bases at J, with 10 bases between the two ends. Looked up from germline, CDR1 is SGHRS and CDR2 is YFSETQ. This CDR3 has 14 amino acids. In DNA, the CDR3 is TGCGCCAGCAGCTTTGAGGGGCTAAACTATGGCTACACCTTC. As protein: CASSFEGLNYGYTF. The full variable domain, its missing parts supplied by reference TRBV5-1 and TRBJ1-2, is KAGVTQTPRYLIKTRGQQVTLSCSPISGHRSVSWYQQTPGQGLQFLFEYFSETQRNKGNFPGRFSGRQFSNSRSEMNVSTLELGDSALYLCASSFEGLNYGYTFGSGTRLTVV.

This chain joins TRBV4-3 and TRBJ1-1; D gene unclear. Per germline, CDR1 LGHNA and CDR2 YSLEER. The germline V and J ends were trimmed by 1 base and 2 bases, with 11 bases remaining between them. The CDR3 is made up of 15 amino acids. DNA of the CDR3: TGCGCCAGCAGCCAAGGGCACCCAGGAAACACTGAAGCTTTCTTT. This gives the protein CASSQGHPGNTEAFF.

The chain has TRBV28 and TRBJ1-6; D may be TRBD1 (6 bases). Germline V gene sequence: CDR1 MDHEN, CDR2 SYDVKM. With 10 bases removed from V and 7 bases from J, the gap between germline ends came to 11 bases. The CDR3 spans 12 residues. CDR3 in amino acids: CATEGGNSPLHF. CDR3 DNA: TGTGCCACCGAAGGGGGGAATTCACCCCTCCACTTT.

The chain has TRBV7-2 and TRBJ1-1; 11 nucleotides align to TRBD1. Germline-derived CDR1 and CDR2 are SGHTA and FQGNSA. Trimming cost V 7 bases and J 5 bases; bases outside gene matches: 3. This CDR3 is 13 amino acids long. The CDR3 reads CASTGDRGTEAFF. The CDR3 bases are TGTGCCAGCACCGGGGACAGGGGGACTGAAGCTTTCTTT.

The chain has TRBV3-1 and TRBJ2-1; D tentatively fits TRBD1 or TRBD2 (7 bases each). From germline, CDR1 is LGHDT and CDR2 YNNKEL (reference sequence). The CDR3 runs to 19 residues. Trimming stripped 5 bases from V and 3 bases from J, with 26 bases between. CDR3: CASSSQAGGGLGSYNEQFF. CDR3 DNA sequence: TGTGCCAGCAGCTCCCAAGCAGGGGGGGGGCTAGGAAGCTACAATGAGCAGTTCTTC.

The chain recombines TRBV7-9 with TRBJ1-6, with a weak D call TRBD1 (5 bases). Germline CDR1 is SEHNR and CDR2 is FQNEAQ (reference sequence). The length of the CDR3 is 14 residues. Trimming left V 11 bases short and J 8 bases short, with 19 bases between. This chain's CDR3 is CAGLAGNADSPLHF. The CDR3 DNA follows: TGTGCCGGCTTAGCAGGGAATGCAGATTCACCCCTCCACTTT.

The chain joins TRBV29-1 to TRBJ2-2; D gene ambiguous. This CDR3 contains 14 residues. The V and J ends lost 7 bases and 4 bases respectively, with 16 bases between them. Germline CDR1 reads SQVTM; CDR2 reads ANQGSEA. The CDR3 region has the DNA TGCAGCGCCTACAAGGGCCCGAGCACCGGGGAGCTGTTTTTT. Translated, it gives CSAYKGPSTGELFF.